The source of this TCR beta chain is a study of blood T cell repertoires in COVID-19. About the study: Specimens from acute and convalescent COVID-19 originated in the United States, Italy and Spain. Nucleic acid was either cDNA or gDNA, and it came from T cells, B-cell-depleted T cells, or PBMCs.

Germline V gives CDR1 SGHNT, CDR2 YENEEA. The junction had 5 bases not matched to a gene; V was cut back by 5 bases and J by 3 bases. This CDR3 has 16 residues. In the original analysis: Estimates of nucleated cell counts were drawn from the amplification of reference gene primers. Here immunoSEQ multiplex PCR was the method, and the copy in TCRdb shows in-frame clones only, minus some. That table gives V, J and clone size, and the DNA gave D and trimming. This table holds 60,000 to 80,000 clones, 80% to 95% found once. The J gene is TRBJ2-3, the V gene TRBV11-3, with 13 bases aligning to TRBD2. The source is a human donor in a cohort sampled during active COVID-19. Specimen: peripheral blood. The CDR3 DNA sequence: TGTGCCAGCAGCCAGGGGACTAGCGGGACAACAGATACGCAGTATTTT. Protein product: CASSQGTSGTTDTQYF.